This is a list of T cell receptor beta chains from one sample in a study of OX40 agonist ivuxolimab in advanced cancers. The method was immunoSEQ multiplex PCR; TCRdb's version includes in-frame clones alone and lacks a portion of them. The table records 7,500 to 9,500 clones, roughly nine tenths of them present only once. The sample was CD4+ or CD8+ T cells sorted from blood, taken in a trial of the OX40 agonist ivuxolimab. Receptors originate from an adult with an advanced solid tumor such as melanoma, head and neck, liver or kidney cancer. Each CDR3 is given with its conserved first and last residue. A D gene is named only where the DNA matches it firmly. The size entry is marked missing in some rows and otherwise reads once, few, many or a size class.

clone_size j_call d_call v_call cdr3_nt cdr3_aa
once TRBJ2-7 . TRBV2 TGTGCCAGCCACAGTTCCTACGAGCAGTACTTC CASHSSYEQYF
. TRBJ2-7 . TRBV19 TGTGCCAGTAGTATTGCGTCAGGGGGGTCCTACGAGCAGTACTTC CASSIASGGSYEQYF
. TRBJ2-3 . TRBV7-8 TGTGCCAGCAGCTTAACCTCAGGGGCGGGAGATACGCAGTATTTT CASSLTSGAGDTQYF
. TRBJ2-7 . TRBV27 TGTGCCAGCAGTTCCCCCGGGACCGGTTGGGACGAGCAGTACTTC CASSSPGTGWDEQYF
. TRBJ2-2 TRBD2 TRBV6-5 TGTGCCAGCACCCACCTGGCGGGAGACACCGGGGAGCTGTTTTTT CASTHLAGDTGELFF
. TRBJ2-6 . TRBV27 TGTGCCAGCAGCTTCGTTGGCTCTGGGTGGGCCAACGTCCTGACTTTC CASSFVGSGWANVLTF
. TRBJ2-1 TRBD2 TRBV5-1 TGCGCCAGCAGCTTTCCCCGCAATAGTAGCGGGTGGGGAACCTACAATGAGCAGTTCTTC CASSFPRNSSGWGTYNEQFF
. TRBJ2-1 . TRBV11-1 TGTGCCAGCAGCTGGAATTCCTGGAATGAGCAGTTCTTC CASSWNSWNEQFF
few TRBJ1-1 . TRBV30 TGTGCCTGGAGTGTAGCCCAGAACACTGAAGCTTTCTTT CAWSVAQNTEAFF
. TRBJ2-1 . TRBV6-5 TGTGCCAGCGCTCTTACTGGGGGCAATGAGCAGTTCTTC CASALTGGNEQFF
. TRBJ2-7 . TRBV6-1 TGTGCCAGCAGCCCCTCGAGGGGGTTGACCTACGAGCAGTACTTC CASSPSRGLTYEQYF
. TRBJ2-2 . TRBV9 TGTGCCAGCAGCGTCGCTTACAGGGCGGGGAACACCGGGGAGCTGTTTTTT CASSVAYRAGNTGELFF
. TRBJ2-6 TRBD1 TRBV7-2 TGTGCCAGCAGCCCGAGACAGGGAATCTCTGAGGCTGGGGCCAACGTCCTGACTTTC CASSPRQGISEAGANVLTF
. TRBJ2-1 TRBD1 TRBV4-1 TGCGCCAGCAGCCAGGGACAGGGGGCAAATGAGCAGTTCTTC CASSQGQGANEQFF
. TRBJ1-5 . TRBV6-9 TGTGCCAGCAGTCTGGATCAGCCCCAGCATTTT CASSLDQPQHF
. TRBJ2-7 TRBD1 TRBV7-8 TGTGCCAGCAGCTACAGACAGGGGACCTACGAGCAGTACTTC CASSYRQGTYEQYF
. TRBJ1-5 . TRBV19 TGTGCCAGTACCACGACCCGACAAAGTAGCAATCAGCCCCAGCATTTT CASTTTRQSSNQPQHF
. TRBJ2-3 TRBD1 TRBV6-1 TGTGCCAGCAGTGAAGTGACAGGGGCTAGCACAGATACGCAGTATTTT CASSEVTGASTDTQYF
. TRBJ2-1 . TRBV7-6 TGTGCCAGCAGCTTAGGTTCCGGGACCGCATACTCGGATGAGCAGTTCTTC CASSLGSGTAYSDEQFF
. TRBJ2-5 . TRBV7-6 TGTGCCAGCAGCTTAATGCGAGAGACCCAGTACTTC CASSLMRETQYF
. TRBJ1-1 . TRBV5-1 TGCGCCAGCAGCTTCGCCCCGTACACTGAAGCTTTCTTT CASSFAPYTEAFF
. TRBJ2-7 . TRBV4-1 TGCGCCAGCAGCCAAGTTGAAAACGAGCAGTACTTC CASSQVENEQYF
. TRBJ2-3 . TRBV28 TGTGCCAGCAGCACCGCCGATAATCCACGGACCCACACAGATACGCAGTATTTT CASSTADNPRTHTDTQYF
. TRBJ1-1 . TRBV27 TGTGCCAGCAGTTTATCGAGGGCCGGGAACACTGAAGCTTTCTTT CASSLSRAGNTEAFF
. TRBJ2-1 . TRBV27 TGTGCCAGCAGCCAAGGGACTGCCCTTAATGAGCAGTTCTTC CASSQGTALNEQFF
. TRBJ2-3 . TRBV28 TGTGCCAGCAGTTTAGCGCTTAGCACAGATACGCAGTATTTT CASSLALSTDTQYF
. TRBJ2-2 . TRBV29-1 TGCAGCGTTGAAGGGGAAACCGGGGAGCTGTTTTTT CSVEGETGELFF
. TRBJ1-4 . TRBV6-5 TGTGCCAGCGGTCTCGGGTCAACTAATGAAAAACTGTTTTTT CASGLGSTNEKLFF
few TRBJ1-1 . TRBV4-1 TGCGCCAGCAGCCAAACTCCCCCAGGGCGGAACACTGAAGCTTTCTTT CASSQTPPGRNTEAFF
few TRBJ2-7 . TRBV30 TGTGCCTGGAGAGATAGCCCTTCGGGCGACTACGAGCAGTACTTC CAWRDSPSGDYEQYF